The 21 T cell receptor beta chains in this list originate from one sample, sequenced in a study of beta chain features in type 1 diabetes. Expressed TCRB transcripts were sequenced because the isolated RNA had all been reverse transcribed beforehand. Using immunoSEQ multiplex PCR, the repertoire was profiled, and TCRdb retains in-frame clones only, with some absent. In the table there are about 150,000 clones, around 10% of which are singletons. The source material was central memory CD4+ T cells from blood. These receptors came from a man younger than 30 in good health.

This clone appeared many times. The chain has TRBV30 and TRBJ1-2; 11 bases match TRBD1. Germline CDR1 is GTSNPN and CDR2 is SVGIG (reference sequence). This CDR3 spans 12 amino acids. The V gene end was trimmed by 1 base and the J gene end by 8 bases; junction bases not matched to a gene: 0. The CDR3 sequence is CAWSGTGGGYTF. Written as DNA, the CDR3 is TGTGCCTGGAGTGGGACAGGGGGCGGCTACACCTTC.

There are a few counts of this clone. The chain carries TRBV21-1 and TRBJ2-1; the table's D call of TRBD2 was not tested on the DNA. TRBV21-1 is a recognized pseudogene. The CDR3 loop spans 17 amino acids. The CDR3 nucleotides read TGTGCCAGCAGCTCCCGGACTAGCGGGTGCTCCTACAATGAGCAGTTCTTC. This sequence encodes CASSSRTSGCSYNEQFF.

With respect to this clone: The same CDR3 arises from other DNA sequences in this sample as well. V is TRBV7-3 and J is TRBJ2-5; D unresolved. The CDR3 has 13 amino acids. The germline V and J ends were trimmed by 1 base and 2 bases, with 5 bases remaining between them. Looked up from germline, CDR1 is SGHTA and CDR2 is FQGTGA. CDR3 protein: CASSLSWQETQYF. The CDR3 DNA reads TGTGCCAGCAGCTTAAGTTGGCAAGAGACCCAGTACTTC.

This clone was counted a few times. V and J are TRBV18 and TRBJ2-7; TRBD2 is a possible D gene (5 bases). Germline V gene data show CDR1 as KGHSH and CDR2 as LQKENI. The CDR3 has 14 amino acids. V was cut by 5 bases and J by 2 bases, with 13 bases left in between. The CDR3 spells CASSASGPTYEQYF. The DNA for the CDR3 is TGTGCCAGCTCAGCAAGCGGTCCCACCTACGAGCAGTACTTC.

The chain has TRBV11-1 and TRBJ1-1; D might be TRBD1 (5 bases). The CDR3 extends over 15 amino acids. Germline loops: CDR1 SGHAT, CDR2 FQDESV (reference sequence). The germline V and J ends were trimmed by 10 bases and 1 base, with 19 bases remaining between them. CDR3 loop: CATRRGVVGNTEAFF. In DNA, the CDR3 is TGTGCCACCCGGCGAGGGGTGGTTGGGAACACTGAAGCTTTCTTT.

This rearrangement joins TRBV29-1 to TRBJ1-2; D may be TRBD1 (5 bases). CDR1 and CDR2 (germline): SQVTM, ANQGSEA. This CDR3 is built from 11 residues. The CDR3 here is CMAIWGYGYTF. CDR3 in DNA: TGCATGGCCATATGGGGGTATGGCTACACCTTC.

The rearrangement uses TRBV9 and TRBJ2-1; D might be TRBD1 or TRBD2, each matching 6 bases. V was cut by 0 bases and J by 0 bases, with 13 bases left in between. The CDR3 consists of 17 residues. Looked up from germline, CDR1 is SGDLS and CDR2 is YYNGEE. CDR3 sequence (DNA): TGTGCCAGCAGCGTAGCCGGGGGCCTTAGCTCCTACAATGAGCAGTTCTTC. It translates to CASSVAGGLSSYNEQFF.

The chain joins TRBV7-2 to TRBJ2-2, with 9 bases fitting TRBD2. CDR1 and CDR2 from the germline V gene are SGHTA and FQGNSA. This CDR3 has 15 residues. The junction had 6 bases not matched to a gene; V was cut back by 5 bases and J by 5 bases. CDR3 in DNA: TGTGCCAGCAGCCGGGGACTAGCTGGGACCGGGGAGCTGTTTTTT. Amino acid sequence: CASSRGLAGTGELFF.

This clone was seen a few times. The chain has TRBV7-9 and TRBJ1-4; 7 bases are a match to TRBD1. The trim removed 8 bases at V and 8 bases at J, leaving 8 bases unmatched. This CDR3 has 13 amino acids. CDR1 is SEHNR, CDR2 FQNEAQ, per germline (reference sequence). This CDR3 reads CASQQGSGEKLFF. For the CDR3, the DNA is TGTGCCAGCCAACAGGGGAGTGGCGAAAAACTGTTTTTT.

CDR3 in DNA: TGCAGCGTTTACAGGGGCCACAATGAGCAGTTCTTC. As protein: CSVYRGHNEQFF. The chain has TRBV29-1 and TRBJ2-1; 7 bases are shared with TRBD1. CDR1 SQVTM and CDR2 ANQGSEA come from the germline V gene. V shed 5 bases and J 5 bases; nucleotides not matched to a gene: 3. The CDR3 runs 12 residues.

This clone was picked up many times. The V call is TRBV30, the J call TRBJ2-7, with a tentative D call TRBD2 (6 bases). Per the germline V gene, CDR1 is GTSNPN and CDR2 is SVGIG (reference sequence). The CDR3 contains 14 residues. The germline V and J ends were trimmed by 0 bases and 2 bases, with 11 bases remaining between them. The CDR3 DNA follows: TGTGCCTGGAGTGTCGGAGGGGTGACCTACGAGCAGTACTTC. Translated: CAWSVGGVTYEQYF.

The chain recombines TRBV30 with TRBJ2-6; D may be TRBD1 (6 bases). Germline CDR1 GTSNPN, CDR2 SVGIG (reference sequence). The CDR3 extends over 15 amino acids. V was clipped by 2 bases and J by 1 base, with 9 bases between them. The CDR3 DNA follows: TGTGCCTGGAGTTCTGGACAGTCTGGGGCCAACGTCCTGACTTTC. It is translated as CAWSSGQSGANVLTF.

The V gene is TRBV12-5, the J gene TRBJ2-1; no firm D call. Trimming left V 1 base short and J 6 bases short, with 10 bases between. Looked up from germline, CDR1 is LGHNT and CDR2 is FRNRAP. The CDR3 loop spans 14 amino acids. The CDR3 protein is CASGLDATGNEQFF. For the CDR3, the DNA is TGTGCTAGTGGTTTGGACGCCACGGGCAATGAGCAGTTCTTC.

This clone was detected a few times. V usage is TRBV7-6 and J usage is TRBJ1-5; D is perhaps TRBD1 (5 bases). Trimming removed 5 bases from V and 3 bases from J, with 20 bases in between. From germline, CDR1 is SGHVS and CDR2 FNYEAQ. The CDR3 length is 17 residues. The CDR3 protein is CASSPMGGGNNNQPQHF. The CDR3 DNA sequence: TGTGCCAGCAGCCCCATGGGCGGGGGGAATAACAATCAGCCCCAGCATTTT.

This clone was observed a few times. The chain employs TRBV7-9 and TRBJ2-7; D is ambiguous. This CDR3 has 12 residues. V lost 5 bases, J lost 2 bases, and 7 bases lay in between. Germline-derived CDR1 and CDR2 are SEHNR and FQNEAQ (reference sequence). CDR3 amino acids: CASSRPAYEQYF. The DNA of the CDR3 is TGTGCCAGCAGCCGCCCGGCCTACGAGCAGTACTTC. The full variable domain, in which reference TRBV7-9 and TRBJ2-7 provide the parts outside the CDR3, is DTGVSQNPRHKITKRGQNVTFRCDPISEHNRLYWYRQTLGQGPEFLTYFQNEAQLEKSRLLSDRFSAERPKGSFSTLEIQRTEQGDSAMYLCASSRPAYEQYFGPGTRLTVT.

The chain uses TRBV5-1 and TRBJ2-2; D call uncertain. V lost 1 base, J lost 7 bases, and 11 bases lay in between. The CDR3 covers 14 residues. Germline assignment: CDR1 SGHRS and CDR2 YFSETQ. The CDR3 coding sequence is TGCGCCAGCAGCTTGAGCCTCCTCAACGGGGAGCTGTTTTTT. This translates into CASSLSLLNGELFF. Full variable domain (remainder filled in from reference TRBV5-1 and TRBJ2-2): KAGVTQTPRYLIKTRGQQVTLSCSPISGHRSVSWYQQTPGQGLQFLFEYFSETQRNKGNFPGRFSGRQFSNSRSEMNVSTLELGDSALYLCASSLSLLNGELFFGEGSRLTVL.

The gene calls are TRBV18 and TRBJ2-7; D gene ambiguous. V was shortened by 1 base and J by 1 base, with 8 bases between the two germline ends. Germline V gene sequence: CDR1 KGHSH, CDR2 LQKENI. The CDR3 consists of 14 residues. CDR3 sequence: CASSPRQESYEQYF. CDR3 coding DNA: TGTGCCAGCTCACCACGGCAGGAGTCCTACGAGCAGTACTTC.

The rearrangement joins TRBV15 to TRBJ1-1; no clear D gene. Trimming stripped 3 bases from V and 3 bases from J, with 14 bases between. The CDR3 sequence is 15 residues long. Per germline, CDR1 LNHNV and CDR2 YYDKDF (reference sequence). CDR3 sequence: CATSSSPSGDTEAFF. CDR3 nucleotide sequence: TGTGCCACCAGCAGCTCCCCTTCAGGTGACACTGAAGCTTTCTTT.

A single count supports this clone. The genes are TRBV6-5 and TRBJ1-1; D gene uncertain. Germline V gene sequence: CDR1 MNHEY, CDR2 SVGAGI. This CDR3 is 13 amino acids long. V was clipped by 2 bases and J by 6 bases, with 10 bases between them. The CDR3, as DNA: TGTGCCAGCAGTTACGTAGTGGGTTCTGAAGCTTTCTTT. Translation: CASSYVVGSEAFF.

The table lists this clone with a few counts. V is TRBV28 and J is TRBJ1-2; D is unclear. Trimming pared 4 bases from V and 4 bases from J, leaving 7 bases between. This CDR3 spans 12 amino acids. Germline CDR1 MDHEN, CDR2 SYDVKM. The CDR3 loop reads CASSWGSYGYTF. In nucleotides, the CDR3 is TGTGCCAGCAGTTGGGGTTCCTATGGCTACACCTTC.

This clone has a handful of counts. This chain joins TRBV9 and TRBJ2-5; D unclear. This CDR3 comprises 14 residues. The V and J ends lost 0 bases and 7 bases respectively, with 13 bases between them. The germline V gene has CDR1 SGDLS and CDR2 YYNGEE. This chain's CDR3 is CASSVADGSGTQYF. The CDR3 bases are TGTGCCAGCAGCGTAGCGGACGGCTCGGGGACCCAGTACTTC.